Listed here are 21 T cell receptor beta chains from one sample, sequenced in a study of patients and donors after allogeneic stem cell transplantation. TCRdb re-called the RT-PCR reads through MiXCR, storing one row per CDR3 protein. The sample holds more than 850,000 distinct CDR3 sequences; approximately 18% are singletons and the top ten take 5% to 6.5%. Input material: blood, either unsorted or a sorted T cell fraction (not recorded which). The receptors come from a human donor who was either an allogeneic HSCT recipient or a stem cell or donor lymphocyte infusion donor (not recorded which). It is not recorded whose cells these are; they may come from a transplant donor.

This clonotype has a handful of counts. This chain joins TRBV4-1 and TRBJ2-5; D unresolved. There are 15 residues in the CDR3. V shed 1 base and J shed 4 bases, with 13 bases lying between them. The germline gives CDR1 MGHRA, CDR2 YSYEKL. CDR3 coding DNA: TGCGCCAGCAGCCAAGGATTCGGTTTTTCAGAGACCCAGTACTTC. Translating it yields CASSQGFGFSETQYF.

This rearrangement joins TRBV15 to TRBJ2-7, with 7 bases identical to TRBD1. J was trimmed by 2 bases and V by 4 bases; bases with no gene match: 11. The germline V gene has CDR1 LNHNV and CDR2 YYDKDF (reference sequence). The CDR3 covers 16 residues. CDR3 residues: CATSTLYGTEAYEQYF. The CDR3 DNA reads TGTGCCACCAGCACCCTTTACGGGACAGAGGCCTACGAGCAGTACTTC.

The chain joins TRBV2 to TRBJ2-1; a weak D match, TRBD2 (6 bases). CDR1 and CDR2 from the germline V gene are SNHLY and FYNNEI. The V end lost 8 bases, the J end lost 5 bases, and 13 bases lay between the germline ends. This CDR3 contains 13 residues. Here the CDR3 reads CASGRRENNEQFF. CDR3 nucleotide sequence: TGTGCCAGCGGCCGGAGGGAGAACAATGAGCAGTTCTTC.

The count of this clonotype is one. The V gene is TRBV11-2, the J gene TRBJ2-5; 11 nucleotides agree with TRBD2. V was pared by 3 bases and J by 4 bases, with 13 bases of the junction left unmatched. This CDR3 is built from 18 residues. Germline V lookup: CDR1 SGHAT, CDR2 FQNNGV. The CDR3 sequence: CASSLGWASGGSGETQYF. DNA for the CDR3: TGTGCCAGCAGCTTGGGGTGGGCTAGCGGGGGGAGCGGAGAGACCCAGTACTTC.

V and J are TRBV12-3 or TRBV12-4 and TRBJ2-3; D remains ambiguous. V was shortened by 7 bases and J by 2 bases, with 7 bases between the two germline ends. This CDR3 region has 12 residues. In DNA form, the CDR3 reads TGTGCCAGCAAGGGCGACACAGATACGCAGTATTTT. Amino acid sequence: CASKGDTDTQYF.

The chain employs TRBV20-1 and TRBJ1-5; maybe TRBD1 (6 bases). This CDR3 contains 15 residues. The germline gives CDR1 DFQATT, CDR2 SNEGSKA (reference sequence). V was shortened by 3 bases and J by 4 bases, with 16 bases between the two germline ends. The CDR3 sequence: CSASPPGAQNQPQHF. The CDR3 region has the DNA TGCAGTGCTAGTCCCCCAGGGGCCCAGAATCAGCCCCAGCATTTT.

The chain couples TRBV30 to TRBJ2-7; a weak D match, TRBD2 (5 bases). CDR1 is GTSNPN, CDR2 SVGIG, per germline (reference sequence). This CDR3 is built from 12 residues. V gave up 1 base and J gave up 7 bases, with 11 bases separating them. CDR3 sequence: CAWSGLAIEQYF. The CDR3 DNA sequence: TGTGCCTGGAGTGGTCTAGCTATTGAGCAGTACTTC.

CDR3 nucleotides: TGTGCCAGCAGTTTATCCAGGGGGAATGGCTACACCTTC. It is translated as CASSLSRGNGYTF. This chain connects TRBV12-3 or TRBV12-4 to TRBJ1-2; 7 bases agree with TRBD1. The CDR3 length is 13 residues. The V gene end was trimmed by 2 bases and the J gene end by 6 bases; junction bases not matched to a gene: 3.

This sequence joins TRBV27 and TRBJ1-3; tentative D call: TRBD1 (5 bases). The CDR3 totals 15 residues. V was pared by 9 bases and J by 0 bases, with 15 bases between. Germline V gene lookup returns CDR1 MNHEY and CDR2 SMNVEV (reference sequence). The CDR3 here is CASQQERNSGNTIYF. CDR3 sequence (DNA): TGTGCCAGTCAACAGGAACGTAACTCTGGAAACACCATATATTTT.

J is TRBJ2-7 and V is TRBV12-3 or TRBV12-4, with TRBD1 identical over 10 bases. CDR3 length equals 15 residues. The trim removed 8 bases at V and 5 bases at J, leaving 12 bases unmatched. The CDR3 region has the DNA TGTGCCAGCGTACTCTCCGGGACAGGGGTCCACGAGCAGTACTTC. Translating it yields CASVLSGTGVHEQYF.

A few counts support this clonotype. Relative to the germline gene, one junction end is altered; a read error may explain this. V and J are TRBV12-3 or TRBV12-4 and TRBJ2-7; the D is unclear. CDR3 length: 15 amino acids. DNA for the CDR3: TGTGCCAGCAGCTTAGCCCCCCCCGACATCTACGAGCAGTACTTC. Amino acids: CASSLAPPDIYEQYF.

V gene TRBV12-3 or TRBV12-4 combines with J gene TRBJ2-7, with 8 bases matching TRBD1. The CDR3 length is 14 residues. V shed 5 bases, J shed 3 bases, and the junction held 6 bases outside the gene matches. The CDR3 is CASSADRVLYEQYF. Written as DNA, the CDR3 is TGTGCCAGCAGTGCGGACAGGGTCCTCTACGAGCAGTACTTC.

The chain employs TRBV6-2 or TRBV6-3 and TRBJ1-3, with D possibly being TRBD1 (6 bases). The germline CDR1 and CDR2 sequences are MNHEY and SVGEGT. Trimming cost V 5 bases and J 0 bases, with 26 bases left between them. There are 20 residues in the CDR3. Here the CDR3 reads CASSTSLGPGVLDSGNTIYF. CDR3 nucleotides: TGTGCCAGCAGTACCTCCCTAGGGCCAGGGGTGTTGGACTCTGGAAACACCATATATTTT.

The rearrangement links TRBV7-6 to TRBJ1-3; D remains ambiguous. The CDR3 runs to 13 residues. Trimming cost V 5 bases and J 7 bases, with 12 bases left between them. Germline V gives CDR1 SGHVS, CDR2 FNYEAQ. The CDR3 DNA follows: TGTGCCAGCAGCATGCAGGAGGAGAACACCATATATTTT. Its translation is CASSMQEENTIYF.

This clonotype has at least ten counts. V and J are TRBV12-3 or TRBV12-4 and TRBJ1-2, with D unresolved. Trimming took off 4 bases at V and 6 bases at J, with 9 bases between the two ends. The CDR3 is 12 amino acids. The CDR3 bases are TGTGCCAGCAGTTATGTGACGAATGGCTACACCTTC. It specifies CASSYVTNGYTF.

This clonotype was counted a few times. The rearrangement links TRBV5-1 to TRBJ2-5; 7 positions agree with TRBD1. Germline lookup yields CDR1 SGHRS and CDR2 YFSETQ. This CDR3 has 14 amino acids. The J segment lost 4 bases and the V segment lost 4 bases, leaving 7 bases of the junction unmatched. This CDR3 is CASSRDRDRETQYF. The CDR3 nucleotides are TGCGCCAGCAGCCGTGACAGGGACCGAGAGACCCAGTACTTC.

This clonotype was counted ten times or more. The chain employs TRBV10-3 and TRBJ1-2; no clear D gene. The V gene lost 0 bases and the J gene lost 5 bases, with 13 bases spanning the gap. Germline loops: CDR1 ENHRY, CDR2 SYGVKD. This CDR3 is built from 15 residues. CDR3 amino acids: CAISESINAYYGYTF. The CDR3 coding sequence is TGTGCCATCAGTGAGTCGATTAATGCCTATTATGGCTACACCTTC.

The chain carries TRBV28 and TRBJ2-7; D is possibly TRBD1 (5 bases). V was trimmed by 8 bases and J by 4 bases, leaving 18 bases between them. The germline V gene encodes CDR1 MDHEN and CDR2 SYDVKM. This CDR3 has 14 residues. The DNA for the CDR3 is TGTGCCAGCCGTTCGACAGTTACACTATACGAGCAGTACTTC. Encoded protein: CASRSTVTLYEQYF.

J is TRBJ1-2 and V is TRBV3-1; D might be TRBD1 (5 bases). The germline gives CDR1 LGHDT, CDR2 YNNKEL (reference sequence). This CDR3 is 14 amino acids long. The germline V and J ends were trimmed by 4 bases and 4 bases, with 13 bases remaining between them. The CDR3 loop reads CASSRRQPLYGYTF. CDR3 coding DNA: TGTGCCAGCAGCCGCAGACAGCCCCTCTATGGCTACACCTTC.

The gene calls are TRBV20-1 and TRBJ2-7; D remains unclear. CDR1 DFQATT and CDR2 SNEGSKA come from the germline V gene (reference sequence). The ends were cut back, 0 bases at V and 7 bases at J, with 16 bases in the middle. CDR3 length: 14 residues. The CDR3 bases are TGCAGTGCTAGAGAAGGGAAGTCCCCTTGGGAGCAGTACTTC. It is translated as CSAREGKSPWEQYF.

The chain recombines TRBV7-2 with TRBJ2-7; possible D gene TRBD1, 6 bases. Germline V gene lookup returns CDR1 SGHTA and CDR2 FQGNSA. CDR3 length: 13 amino acids. V was cut by 6 bases and J by 0 bases, with 9 bases left in between. The CDR3 protein is CASRIGGSYEQYF. In DNA, the CDR3 is TGTGCCAGCAGAATAGGGGGCTCCTACGAGCAGTACTTC. Based on the CDR3 plus reference TRBV7-2 and TRBJ2-7, the full variable domain is GAGVSQSPSNKVTEKGKDVELRCDPISGHTALYWYRQSLGQGLEFLIYFQGNSAPDKSGLPSDRFSAERTGGSVSTLTIQRTQQEDSAVYLCASRIGGSYEQYFGPGTRLTVT.